This entry features one T cell receptor (beta chain) sequence. The CDR3 contains 13 residues. The germline gives CDR1 MNHNS, CDR2 SASEGT. The V and J ends lost 6 bases and 2 bases respectively, with 10 bases between them. The sample belongs to a study of prognosis after radiotherapy for stage I lung cancer. Template was genomic DNA; TCR beta CDR3 amplified in two multiplex PCR rounds. Primers targeting each individual TRBV and TRBJ gene were applied in first-round PCR. TCRdb independently ran MiXCR on the multiplex PCR reads; one entry per CDR3 protein. The data contain around 20,000 distinct CDR3 sequences, around 55% of them seen just once; the ten biggest clones take up roughly 26%.

The sequence was obtained from a donor over 45 with non-small cell lung cancer. The genes are TRBV6-1 and TRBJ2-5; D is unclear. Sequencing used PBMCs, obtained before or after stereotactic body radiation therapy (not recorded which). The CDR3 loop reads CASSSPRQETQYF. The CDR3 nucleotides read TGTGCCAGCAGCTCTCCGAGGCAAGAGACCCAGTACTTC.